The source of this TCR beta chain is a study of blood T cell repertoires in COVID-19. Clones were read by immunoSEQ multiplex PCR, and TCRdb kept only the in-frame ones, dropping some. The table lists 250,000 to 300,000 clones, 85% to 90% of them singletons. Seattle researchers signed up patients amid active infection and tracked them longitudinally. The length of the CDR3 is 16 residues. V trimming: 2 bases; J trimming: 0 bases; junction bases outside the gene matches: 4. From germline, CDR1 is KGHSH and CDR2 LQKENI. The clonotype was recovered from a woman aged 25-40 years with COVID-19, enrolled during active disease. The genes are TRBV18 and TRBJ1-1, with TRBD1 matching 9 bases. Material: peripheral blood. CDR3 sequence reads: CASSPGNRGLNTEAFF. CDR3 DNA: TGTGCCAGCTCACCAGGGAACAGGGGGCTGAACACTGAAGCTTTCTTT.